The clone carrying this T cell receptor beta chain turned up a few times. The antigen remains undetermined. The junction departs from germline at one end; a sequencing error may be responsible. These data originate in a study of T-cell memory formation after mild COVID-19. On the study more broadly: Across donors, TCR clusters were largely donor specific.

TCRdb called the 5' RACE reads again in MiXCR, with one record for every CDR3 protein. The repertoire has about 110,000 distinct CDR3 sequences, roughly 19% of them found once; the top ten carry around 5.5%. In germline, CDR1 is SSHAT, CDR2 FNYEAQ (reference sequence). The CDR3 has 13 residues. General observations from the study: Clones contracting across day 15 to 85 had a balanced CD4/CD8 profile; later expanding clones leaned CD4+. Mostly located in CM and EM were contracting CD4+ clones, with contracting CD8+ clones located in EMRA.

The clonotype comes from a man aged 18 to 29 who had mild COVID-19 (a few samples of this study predate the infection). Cell type and time point are not known. Sequenced material: PBMCs or a T cell subset sorted from them (not recorded which). This chain uses TRBV7-7 with TRBJ2-5; possible D gene TRBD2, 5 bases. CDR3 amino acids: CASSLARTETQYF. Written as DNA, the CDR3 is TGTGCTAGCAGCTTAGCGAGAACGGAGACCCAGTACTTC.